The sample holds a few counts of the clone carrying this T cell receptor (beta chain). The data were obtained in a study of patients and donors after allogeneic stem cell transplantation. From germline, CDR1 is SGHDT and CDR2 YYEEEE. The CDR3 has 14 residues. V was cut by 0 bases and J by 6 bases, with 12 bases left in between. TCRdb redid the calling of the RT-PCR reads with MiXCR, one entry per CDR3 protein. This sample has about 160,000 distinct CDR3 sequences; roughly 35% occur once, and the top ten carry about 50%. The chain carries TRBV5-6 and TRBJ1-1; D gene uncertain. The clonotype originates from a human donor who was either an allogeneic HSCT recipient or a stem cell or donor lymphocyte infusion donor (not recorded which). It is not recorded whose cells these are; they may come from a transplant donor. The sample consisted of blood, either unsorted or a sorted T cell fraction (not recorded which). CDR3 in amino acids: CASSLAKGVAEAFF. The CDR3 region has the DNA TGTGCCAGCAGCTTGGCCAAGGGCGTCGCTGAAGCTTTCTTT.